The 9 T cell receptor beta chains reported below all come from one sample, sequenced in a study of cytomegalovirus exposure and HLA in healthy donors. PCR used 60 Vbeta primers and 13 Jbeta primers. TCRdb's copy holds only in-frame clones and misses some; the assay was immunoSEQ multiplex PCR. The sample includes 150,000 or so clones. The sequencing input was PBMCs. These receptors were collected from a woman aged 45-65 years in good health and CMV-seronegative.

The gene calls are TRBV27 and TRBJ2-1; TRBD1 agrees at 11 bases. Germline trimming cut 5 bases from V and 8 bases from J; bases unmatched to any gene: 5. The CDR3 is 14 residues long. Looked up from germline, CDR1 is MNHEY and CDR2 is SMNVEV (reference sequence). CDR3 in amino acids: CASSPRTGGHEQFF. In DNA form, the CDR3 reads TGTGCCAGCAGTCCCCGGACAGGGGGCCATGAGCAGTTCTTC.

This rearrangement joins TRBV9 to TRBJ2-5; weak D call: TRBD2 (6 bases). CDR1 and CDR2 (germline): SGDLS, YYNGEE. The ends were cut back, 6 bases at V and 5 bases at J, with 17 bases in the middle. CDR3 length: 14 residues. This CDR3 reads CASTLRAGTETQYF. In DNA form, the CDR3 reads TGTGCCAGCACCTTAAGGGCGGGGACGGAGACCCAGTACTTC.

The V and J genes are TRBV5-1 and TRBJ1-6; tentatively, D is TRBD1 (5 bases). V lost 0 bases and J 7 bases, leaving 8 bases between the germline ends. Germline CDR1 is SGHRS and CDR2 is YFSETQ. This CDR3 spans 14 amino acids. The CDR3 sequence is CASSLEAGNSPLHF. The CDR3 DNA follows: TGCGCCAGCAGCTTGGAGGCAGGGAATTCACCCCTCCACTTT.

The chain uses TRBV5-4 and TRBJ2-1; D unclear. Germline-derived CDR1 and CDR2 are SGHNT and YYREEE (reference sequence). This CDR3 region has 13 residues. Trimming removed 4 bases at V and 9 bases at J, with 14 bases between. CDR3 sequence: CASSKLEQIEQFF. DNA of the CDR3: TGTGCCAGCAGCAAGCTAGAGCAAATTGAGCAGTTCTTC.

The chain links TRBV6-6 to TRBJ2-7; TRBD1 agrees at 9 bases. The V gene end was trimmed by 6 bases and the J gene end by 7 bases; junction bases not matched to a gene: 13. Germline CDR1 and CDR2: MNHNY and SVGAGI (reference sequence). This CDR3 spans 15 amino acids. CDR3 in DNA: TGTGCCAGCAGATACGGACCGGGACAGGGTGAGGAGCAGTACTTC. Protein: CASRYGPGQGEEQYF.

V usage is TRBV27 and J usage is TRBJ2-3, with 7 bases aligning to TRBD2. V lost 2 bases, J lost 8 bases, and 10 bases stayed unmatched. This CDR3 is 15 amino acids long. CDR1 is MNHEY, CDR2 SMNVEV, per germline (reference sequence). This CDR3 reads CASSLRAGERGTQYF. In nucleotides, the CDR3 is TGTGCCAGCAGTTTACGGGCGGGGGAGAGGGGTACGCAGTATTTT.

About this clone: The junction and the germline gene differ at one end; a read error may be behind it. The chain is built from TRBV9 and TRBJ2-1; TRBD1 matches 7 bases. Germline values: CDR1 SGDLS, CDR2 YYNGEE. CDR3 length equals 13 residues. Written as DNA, the CDR3 is TGTGCCAGCAGCGTAGGGATTCGGGACAGTCTAATCTTC. Amino acid sequence: CASSVGIRDSLIF. Complete variable domain (other parts from reference TRBV9 and TRBJ2-1): DSGVTQTPKHLITATGQRVTLRCSPRSGDLSVYWYQQSLDQGLQFLIQYYNGEERAKGNILERFSAQQFPDLHSELNLSSLELGDSALYFCASSVGIRDSLIFGPGTRLTVL.

This chain joins TRBV6-5 and TRBJ1-1; D remains ambiguous. V dropped 0 bases and J dropped 4 bases, with 9 bases sitting between them. Germline CDR1 MNHEY, CDR2 SVGAGI. The CDR3 extends over 14 amino acids. The CDR3 DNA reads TGTGCCAGCAGTTACTCGAAAGGGAGCACTGAAGCTTTCTTT. This encodes CASSYSKGSTEAFF.

The chain combines TRBV7-3 with TRBJ1-2; D ambiguous. There are 13 residues in the CDR3. With 2 bases removed from V and 5 bases from J, the gap between germline ends came to 9 bases. The germline V gene encodes CDR1 SGHTA and CDR2 FQGTGA. In DNA, the CDR3 is TGTGCCAGCAGCTTATCCCCTTCGTATGGCTACACCTTC. Protein sequence: CASSLSPSYGYTF.